The 10 T cell receptor beta chains in this list originate from one sample, sequenced in a study of post-analysis software for immune sequencing data. Study results and caveats: Patients showed TRBV5-6, TRBV5-1 and TRBV20-1 among several TRBV segments more frequent than in controls.

Carried by the TCR beta cDNA libraries were unique molecular identifiers. TCRdb re-called the PCR reads through MiXCR, storing one row per CDR3 protein. This table holds hundreds of thousands of distinct CDR3 sequences, 59% found once. The antigens of these receptors remain unknown. Sequenced sample: blood. All receptors derive from a girl aged 2 to 9 with multiple sclerosis.

Remarks on this clonotype: One end of the junction does not line up with germline, which may come from a read error. The genes are TRBV6-5 and TRBJ1-1, with D uncertain. Germline V gene lookup returns CDR1 MNHEY and CDR2 SVGAGI. CDR3 size: 13 residues. The CDR3 DNA sequence: TGTGCCAGCGGTTACCTACGGGAGACTGAAGCTTTCTTT. It encodes CASGYLRETEAFF.

V gene TRBV25-1 combines with J gene TRBJ2-7; D remains unclear. Trimming removed 1 base from V and 4 bases from J, with 14 bases in between. The CDR3 contains 15 residues. Germline CDR1 reads MGHDK; CDR2 reads SYGVNS. CDR3 sequence reads: CASSESGRSIYEQYF. CDR3 DNA: TGTGCCAGCAGTGAATCGGGCAGGTCGATATACGAGCAGTACTTC.

J is TRBJ2-1 and V is TRBV7-2; TRBD2 agrees at 11 bases. The CDR3 has 15 residues. Germline V lookup: CDR1 SGHTA, CDR2 FQGNSA. V shed 5 bases, J shed 7 bases, and the junction held 7 bases outside the gene matches. The CDR3 DNA sequence: TGTGCCAGCAGCACTTCTAGCGGGGGGCCTAATGAGCAGTTCTTC. Protein: CASSTSSGGPNEQFF.

This chain uses TRBV3-1 with TRBJ2-1; D may correspond to TRBD1 or TRBD2 (6 bases each). Germline CDR1 reads LGHDT; CDR2 reads YNNKEL (reference sequence). This CDR3 is built from 18 residues. V was pared by 0 bases and J by 2 bases, with 17 bases between. CDR3 nucleotide sequence: TGTGCCAGCAGCCAAGATTTTCCGGGGGCGGACACCTACAATGAGCAGTTCTTC. Its protein is CASSQDFPGADTYNEQFF.

This clonotype was seen only a few times. The chain employs TRBV7-8 and TRBJ2-7, with 7 bases matching TRBD2. Near its end, the DNA agrees better with TRBJ2-4, so the J call may be wrong. The CDR3 sequence is 13 residues long. Germline CDR1 and CDR2: SGHVS and FQNEAQ. The CDR3 nucleotides read TGTGCCAGTGGGGGGGAGGCTCGGAACATTCAGTACTTC. Translated: CASGGEARNIQYF.

The CDR3, as DNA: TGCAGCGTTTCCCAGGGTTTCGACTATGGCTACACCTTC. Protein: CSVSQGFDYGYTF. The chain joins TRBV29-1 to TRBJ1-2; D may be TRBD1 (5 bases). V lost 5 bases to trimming and J lost 3 bases, with 13 bases between them. The CDR3 consists of 13 residues. In germline, CDR1 is SQVTM, CDR2 ANQGSEA.

The chain has TRBV20-1 and TRBJ2-7; D remains ambiguous. In germline, CDR1 is DFQATT, CDR2 SNEGSKA (reference sequence). The V and J ends lost 6 bases and 2 bases respectively, with 14 bases between them. The length of the CDR3 is 13 residues. The CDR3 DNA is TGCAGTGCCCGCTGGGCAGGAACCTACGAGCAGTACTTC. Its translation is CSARWAGTYEQYF.

The V and J genes are TRBV7-2 and TRBJ2-3, with D unresolved. This CDR3 contains 15 residues. The V and J ends lost 4 bases and 1 base respectively, with 12 bases between them. Germline assignment: CDR1 SGHTA and CDR2 FQGNSA. The DNA for the CDR3 is TGTGCCAGCAGCTCCAGAGCGCAGGGCACAGATACGCAGTATTTT. Protein sequence: CASSSRAQGTDTQYF.

The chain uses TRBV12-3 or TRBV12-4 and TRBJ1-5, with D possibly matching TRBD1 (6 bases). Trimming shortened V by 4 bases and J by 5 bases, and 12 bases separated the two germline ends. CDR3 length: 14 amino acids. CDR3 in amino acids: CASSSQGWDQPQHF. CDR3 coding DNA: TGTGCCAGCAGTTCCCAGGGGTGGGATCAGCCCCAGCATTTT.

This rearrangement joins TRBV11-2 to TRBJ2-6; D tentatively reads TRBD1 or TRBD2 (5 bases each). The CDR3 consists of 16 residues. Trimming cost V 1 base and J 2 bases, with 9 bases left between them. The germline V gene has CDR1 SGHAT and CDR2 FQNNGV. The CDR3 sequence: CASSLGRGAGANVLTF. The CDR3 DNA is TGTGCCAGCAGCTTAGGGAGAGGGGCTGGGGCCAACGTCCTGACTTTC. The variable domain in full, completed from reference TRBV11-2 and TRBJ2-6, reads EAGVAQSPRYKIIEKRQSVAFWCNPISGHATLYWYQQILGQGPKLLIQFQNNGVVDDSQLPKDRFSAERLKGVDSTLKIQPAKLEDSAVYLCASSLGRGAGANVLTFGAGSRLTVL.